Presented here are 14 T cell receptor beta chains from one specimen sequenced in a study of T cells in narcolepsy. Some clones are missing from TCRdb's copy, which holds only in-frame ones; the method was immunoSEQ multiplex PCR. The data show 25,000 to 35,000 clones, approximately 87% seen once. The sample consisted of memory (CD45RA-) CD4+ T cells from blood. The origin of the receptors is a human donor in good health.

V and J are TRBV7-9 and TRBJ2-7; D perhaps matches TRBD1 (5 bases). CDR1 is SEHNR and CDR2 is FQNEAQ in the germline V gene (reference sequence). The CDR3 has 13 amino acids. V was clipped by 5 bases and J by 2 bases, with 10 bases between them. This chain's CDR3 is CASSLQGAYEQYF. The CDR3 DNA is TGTGCCAGCAGCCTACAAGGGGCCTACGAGCAGTACTTC. Drawing the rest from reference TRBV7-9 and TRBJ2-7, the complete variable domain is DTGVSQNPRHKITKRGQNVTFRCDPISEHNRLYWYRQTLGQGPEFLTYFQNEAQLEKSRLLSDRFSAERPKGSFSTLEIQRTEQGDSAMYLCASSLQGAYEQYFGPGTRLTVT.

The V gene is TRBV5-6, the J gene TRBJ1-4; TRBD1 is a possible D gene (5 bases). Germline CDR1 SGHDT, CDR2 YYEEEE. This CDR3 comprises 17 residues. V shed 2 bases and J shed 5 bases, with 19 bases lying between them. In DNA form, the CDR3 reads TGTGCCAGCAGCTTCTATAGGACGGACACGACAAATGAAAAACTGTTTTTT. This codes for CASSFYRTDTTNEKLFF.

This clone is labeled as medium-sized (0.01 to 0.1%). The rearrangement links TRBV5-1 to TRBJ2-7; 9 positions match TRBD1. CDR3 length: 15 amino acids. Germline CDR1 is SGHRS and CDR2 is YFSETQ. The junction had 13 bases not matched to a gene; V was cut back by 5 bases and J by 7 bases. The CDR3 DNA follows: TGCGCCAGCAGAGCGGCGGGGACAGGGATGGGGGAGCAGTACTTC. Encoded protein: CASRAAGTGMGEQYF.

In its sample, this clone was seen once. The rearrangement joins TRBV6-1 to TRBJ1-1; no clear D. Germline V gene lookup returns CDR1 MNHNS and CDR2 SASEGT. The CDR3 sequence is 12 residues long. V was trimmed by 4 bases and J by 1 base, leaving 4 bases between them. The CDR3 DNA sequence: TGTGCCAGCAGTGGGGCGAACACTGAAGCTTTCTTT. Its translation is CASSGANTEAFF.

This clone was found a few times. The sample carries other DNA sequences with the same CDR3. The CDR3 DNA reads TGTGCCAGCAGTGAAAGCACAGGGCCTAACTATGGCTACACCTTC. Residues: CASSESTGPNYGYTF. This rearrangement joins TRBV6-1 to TRBJ1-2, with D possibly TRBD1 on 6 matching bases. V dropped 2 bases and J dropped 0 bases, with 10 bases sitting between them. This CDR3 is 15 amino acids long. In germline, CDR1 is MNHNS, CDR2 SASEGT.

The V gene is TRBV6-1, the J gene TRBJ1-2; D might be TRBD1 (5 bases). From germline, CDR1 is MNHNS and CDR2 SASEGT. Deletions cut 3 bases from V and 8 bases from J, with 13 bases between. This CDR3 comprises 13 residues. The CDR3, as DNA: TGTGCCAGCAGTGATCAGGGAACGGGGGGCTACACCTTC. It encodes CASSDQGTGGYTF.

The J gene is TRBJ2-3, the V gene TRBV4-3, with 8 bases fitting TRBD1. The J segment lost 4 bases and the V segment lost 4 bases, leaving 10 bases of the junction unmatched. The CDR3 runs 16 residues. The germline V gene encodes CDR1 LGHNA and CDR2 YSLEER. CDR3 coding DNA: TGCGCCAGCAGCCGATCCCGCGACAGGGGAGCAGATACGCAGTATTTT. Translating gives CASSRSRDRGADTQYF.

This clone was recorded only once. The chain has TRBV13 and TRBJ1-5, with a tentative D call TRBD1 (5 bases). The CDR3 spans 13 residues. Germline values: CDR1 PRHDT, CDR2 FYEKMQ (reference sequence). Trimming shortened V by 4 bases and J by 7 bases, and 11 bases separated the two germline ends. The CDR3 nucleotides read TGTGCCAGCAGCTCTTCCAGGGACCAGCCCCAGCATTTT. The encoded protein is CASSSSRDQPQHF.

The chain uses TRBV7-9 and TRBJ1-4, with no clear D. V gave up 5 bases and J gave up 6 bases, with 19 bases separating them. Germline V gene data show CDR1 as SEHNR and CDR2 as FQNEAQ (reference sequence). This CDR3 is 16 amino acids long. The CDR3 protein is CASSGEAPPRYEKLFF. The CDR3 coding sequence is TGTGCCAGCAGCGGAGAGGCTCCACCCAGATATGAAAAACTGTTTTTT.

The chain combines TRBV7-2 with TRBJ2-3, with 15 bases lining up with TRBD2. V lost 0 bases to trimming and J lost 4 bases; unmatched junction nucleotides: 11. CDR3 length: 20 amino acids. Germline-derived CDR1 and CDR2 are SGHTA and FQGNSA. The CDR3 DNA reads as TGTGCCAGCAGCTTAGCTTGGACTAGCGGGAGGGCCCCTTCATCAGATACGCAGTATTTT. It yields the protein CASSLAWTSGRAPSSDTQYF.

The rearrangement uses TRBV5-1 and TRBJ2-3; 14 bases match TRBD2. Trimming at V came to 4 bases and at J to 3 bases, leaving 4 bases not matched to a gene. There are 16 residues in the CDR3. Germline CDR1 SGHRS, CDR2 YFSETQ. CDR3 sequence reads: CASSAGLAGGTDTQYF. CDR3 nucleotides: TGCGCCAGCAGCGCCGGACTAGCGGGGGGAACAGATACGCAGTATTTT. Combining the CDR3 with reference TRBV5-1 and TRBJ2-3 gives the whole variable domain KAGVTQTPRYLIKTRGQQVTLSCSPISGHRSVSWYQQTPGQGLQFLFEYFSETQRNKGNFPGRFSGRQFSNSRSEMNVSTLELGDSALYLCASSAGLAGGTDTQYFGPGTRLTVL.

V and J are TRBV30 and TRBJ2-1, with 10 nucleotides matching TRBD1. The CDR3 spans 15 residues. Trimming took 4 bases from V and 1 from J; bases not matched to a gene: 4. CDR1 is GTSNPN and CDR2 is SVGIG in the germline V gene (reference sequence). CDR3 nucleotides: TGTGCCTGGACAAAGGGACAGGGGTCCTACAATGAGCAGTTCTTC. Protein sequence: CAWTKGQGSYNEQFF.

The chain couples TRBV4-3 to TRBJ2-1; the D call may be TRBD1 or TRBD2 (5 bases each). CDR1 and CDR2 (germline): LGHNA, YSLEER. V lost 0 bases and J lost 6, with 12 bases in between. The CDR3 is 15 residues long. In DNA form, the CDR3 reads TGCGCCAGCAGCCAAGAGGGGACCGGACGCAATGAGCAGTTCTTC. It yields the protein CASSQEGTGRNEQFF.

This chain connects TRBV7-2 to TRBJ2-5; 9 nucleotides align to TRBD1. Trimming took 1 base from V and 5 from J; bases not matched to a gene: 5. This CDR3 is built from 15 residues. Looked up from germline, CDR1 is SGHTA and CDR2 is FQGNSA. CDR3 nucleotide sequence: TGTGCCAGCAGCTTAGTGGGACAGGGCGGGGAGACCCAGTACTTC. It specifies CASSLVGQGGETQYF.